This is a list of T cell receptor beta chains from one sample in a study of cytomegalovirus exposure and HLA in healthy donors. The method was immunoSEQ multiplex PCR; TCRdb's version includes in-frame clones alone and lacks a portion of them. The top ten clones hold 0.2% to 0.3% of a sample with 90,000 to 150,000 clones, roughly 80% of them seen once. Sequencing used PBMCs. Receptors originate from a middle-aged man in good health and CMV-seronegative. Both conserved end residues are part of each CDR3. The D gene is left open where the match is weak. Only part of the rows carry a size: once, few, many, or a class if the clone is expanded.

J gene,D gene,clone size,V gene,CDR3 DNA,CDR3 protein
TRBJ1-4,-,-,TRBV27,TGTGCCAGCAGTGGAACAGCTAAAAATGAAAAACTGTTTTTT,CASSGTAKNEKLFF
TRBJ1-5,TRBD1,-,TRBV19,TGTGCCAGTAGTAAACAGGGGTACGGTCAGCCCCAGCATTTT,CASSKQGYGQPQHF
TRBJ2-2,-,few,TRBV29-1,TGCAGCGCCCAGACAGGGAACACCGGGGAGCTGTTTTTT,CSAQTGNTGELFF
TRBJ2-1,TRBD1,once,TRBV7-2,TGTGCCAGCAGCGCCCGATCGGGACAGGGGCTTTACAATGAGCAGTTCTTC,CASSARSGQGLYNEQFF
TRBJ2-1,TRBD2,-,TRBV27,TGTGCCAGCAGTTCCAGGACTAGCGGCTTGACCTCCTACAATGAGCAGTTCTTC,CASSSRTSGLTSYNEQFF
TRBJ1-2,-,-,TRBV20-1,TGCAGTGTTTCTAGGAGCTATGGCTACACCTTC,CSVSRSYGYTF
TRBJ1-2,-,-,TRBV30,TGTGCCTGGAGTGTACGCGGGGAACCACTCTATGGCTACCCCTTC,CAWSVRGEPLYGYPF
TRBJ1-2,-,-,TRBV28,TGTGCCAGCAGAGATCGAGGTGGGGGGGCTCCCTATGGCTACACCTTC,CASRDRGGGAPYGYTF
TRBJ2-6,-,-,TRBV7-9,TGTGCCAGCAGCTTGGCAGGGGATGGGGCCAACGTCCTGACTTTC,CASSLAGDGANVLTF
TRBJ1-1,-,-,TRBV7-2,TGTGCCAGCAGCCTAAGCCCCGCTGGGGCGTCGCTGAACACTGAAGCTTTCTTT,CASSLSPAGASLNTEAFF